This TCR beta chain came from a study of cytomegalovirus exposure and HLA in healthy donors. About the study: HLA-typed donors were the source of approximately 85 million unique TCRs held in an early data release. Points from the study as a whole: The study listed under 200 cytomegalovirus-associated TCR beta chains. In a later analysis, at a false discovery rate of 0.05, roughly 17,000 TCR beta sequences matched HLA alleles.

A multiplex PCR was run with 60 Vbeta primers and 13 Jbeta primers. Method: immunoSEQ multiplex PCR; TCRdb's copy keeps in-frame clones and lacks some. The sample yields fewer than 140,000 clones, under 80% seen once. About this clone: Its target is not known.

The germline V gene encodes CDR1 MRHNA and CDR2 SNTAGT. The CDR3 totals 17 residues. V was cut by 3 bases and J by 1 base, with 15 bases left in between. The sequence derives from a man between 60 and 70 years old in good health and CMV-seronegative. V and J are TRBV6-4 and TRBJ2-2, with D possibly TRBD1 on 7 matching bases. The sequenced sample was PBMCs. The CDR3: CASSERLQGGNTGELFF. CDR3 sequence (DNA): TGTGCCAGCAGTGAGCGATTGCAGGGGGGGAACACCGGGGAGCTGTTTTTT.